The clone carrying this T cell receptor (beta chain) was seen a handful of times. The CDR3 loop spans 17 amino acids. Trimming left V 0 bases short and J 3 bases short, with 17 bases between. A single heparinised blood sample, averaging approximately 100 mL, was obtained per donor. In all sorted populations, purity surpassed 95%. The study reverse transcribed the entire isolated RNA, so it sequenced expressed TCRB transcripts. Naive, central memory and regulatory T cell samples came to a mean of roughly 3.6 million reads. Data came from immunoSEQ multiplex PCR; TCRdb stores just in-frame clones and leaves some out. The profile covers a few hundred thousand clones, with over 13% appearing a single time and approximately 0.019% taken by the ten largest. The source of the sample is a study of beta chain features in type 1 diabetes. Overall study: All of the samples together had around 110,000,000 sorted cells examined.

Specimen: naive CD4+ T cells from blood. This sequence originates from a woman between 18 and 30 years old in good health. The V gene is TRBV23-1, the J gene TRBJ1-1; D not resolved. TRBV23-1 falls under the ORF class, with uncertain function. The CDR3 is CASSQSCPPGQDTEAFF. The CDR3 DNA follows: TGCGCCAGCAGTCAATCGTGCCCACCTGGTCAGGACACTGAAGCTTTCTTT.